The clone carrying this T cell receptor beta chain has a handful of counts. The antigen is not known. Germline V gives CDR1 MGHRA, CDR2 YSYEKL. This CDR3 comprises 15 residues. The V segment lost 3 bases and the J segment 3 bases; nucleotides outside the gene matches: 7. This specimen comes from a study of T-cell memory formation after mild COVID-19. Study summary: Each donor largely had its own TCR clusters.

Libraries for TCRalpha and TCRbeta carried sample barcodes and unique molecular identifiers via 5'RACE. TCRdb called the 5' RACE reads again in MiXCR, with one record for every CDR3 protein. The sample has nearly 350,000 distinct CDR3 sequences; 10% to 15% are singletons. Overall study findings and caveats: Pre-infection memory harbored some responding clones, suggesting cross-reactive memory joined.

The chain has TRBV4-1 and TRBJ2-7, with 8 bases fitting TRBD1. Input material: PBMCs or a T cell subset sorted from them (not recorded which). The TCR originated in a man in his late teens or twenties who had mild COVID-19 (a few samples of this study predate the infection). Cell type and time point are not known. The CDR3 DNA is TGCGCCAGCAGCCAGACGAGGACAGGGAACTACGAGCAGTACTTC. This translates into CASSQTRTGNYEQYF.